By share, the clone carrying this T cell receptor (beta chain) ranks as medium-sized (0.01 to 0.1%). This record belongs to a study of long-term antiretroviral therapy in people with HIV. The wider study: Of all samples, the earliest predate the 2015 immediate-ART recommendation by about a decade.

The germline V gene has CDR1 MDHEN and CDR2 SYDVKM. The CDR3 totals 15 residues. J lost 5 bases, V lost 3 bases, and 6 bases had no gene match. At survey level, the immunoSEQ assay was run in its v3.0 version. Data came from immunoSEQ multiplex PCR; TCRdb stores just in-frame clones and leaves some out. Among 15,000 to 20,000 clones listed, approximately 80% were seen once. This sequence was found in a woman aged 18-30 years with HIV. Source: unsorted PBMCs, taken 0.6 years after starting antiretroviral therapy. This rearrangement joins TRBV28 to TRBJ2-7; 11 bases agree with TRBD2. The CDR3 loop reads CASSLGLAGGDEQYF. The CDR3 region has the DNA TGTGCCAGCAGTTTGGGCCTAGCGGGAGGTGACGAGCAGTACTTC.